One and the same sample provided the 8 T cell receptor beta chains below, sequenced in a study of blood T cell repertoires in COVID-19. TCRdb's table, derived via immunoSEQ multiplex PCR, lists solely in-frame clones and lacks some. Here the sample spans some 24,000 clones, about 88% being singletons. The sequenced sample was peripheral blood. All receptors derive from a human donor in a cohort sampled during active COVID-19.

This sequence joins TRBV6-5 and TRBJ2-7, with TRBD1 as a possible D gene (5 bases). V shed 4 bases and J shed 7 bases, with 14 bases lying between them. Looked up from germline, CDR1 is MNHEY and CDR2 is SVGAGI. The CDR3 has 13 amino acids. The CDR3, as DNA: TGTGCCAGCAGTTCAACAGGCATCGGGGAGCAGTACTTC. Protein product: CASSSTGIGEQYF.

This clone was detected a few times. V usage is TRBV15 and J usage is TRBJ2-3; a possible D gene is TRBD2 (6 bases). Trimming took 0 bases from V and 6 from J, leaving 16 bases between them. This CDR3 contains 16 residues. Germline V CDR1 and CDR2: LNHNV, YYDKDF (reference sequence). CDR3 nucleotides: TGTGCCACCAGCAGAGATAGCGCGGGATGGGCGGATACGCAGTATTTT. Residues: CATSRDSAGWADTQYF.

V gene TRBV7-2 combines with J gene TRBJ2-7; no reliable D call. The V and J ends lost 1 base and 3 bases respectively, with 10 bases between them. The CDR3 is 14 amino acids. The germline gives CDR1 SGHTA, CDR2 FQGNSA. CDR3 in DNA: TGTGCCAGCAGCTTAGTAGCCTTGGACTACGAGCAGTACTTC. Translating gives CASSLVALDYEQYF. Filled out from reference TRBV7-2 and TRBJ2-7, the complete variable domain reads GAGVSQSPSNKVTEKGKDVELRCDPISGHTALYWYRQSLGQGLEFLIYFQGNSAPDKSGLPSDRFSAERTGGSVSTLTIQRTQQEDSAVYLCASSLVALDYEQYFGPGTRLTVT.

The CDR3 spells CASSQEDRVQSPLHF. CDR3 sequence (DNA): TGCGCCAGCAGTCAGGAGGACAGGGTGCAATCACCCCTCCACTTT. The genes are TRBV5-1 and TRBJ1-6; 8 bases are shared with TRBD1. Germline loops: CDR1 SGHRS, CDR2 YFSETQ. V dropped 5 bases and J dropped 10; count of bases not matched to a gene: 11. The CDR3 covers 15 residues. Full variable domain (rest looked up from reference TRBV5-1 and TRBJ1-6): KAGVTQTPRYLIKTRGQQVTLSCSPISGHRSVSWYQQTPGQGLQFLFEYFSETQRNKGNFPGRFSGRQFSNSRSEMNVSTLELGDSALYLCASSQEDRVQSPLHFGNGTRLTVT.

The chain couples TRBV6-5 to TRBJ2-2; D not resolved. There are 13 residues in the CDR3. V was clipped by 6 bases and J by 0 bases, with 5 bases between them. CDR1 is MNHEY and CDR2 is SVGAGI in the germline V gene. The CDR3 region is CASRDTNTGELFF. CDR3 coding DNA: TGTGCCAGCAGAGACACGAACACCGGGGAGCTGTTTTTT.

The gene calls are TRBV28 and TRBJ1-5; D is ambiguous. The CDR3 is 13 residues long. Germline V CDR1 and CDR2: MDHEN, SYDVKM. Trimming stripped 3 bases from V and 6 bases from J, with 9 bases between. The CDR3 loop is CASSLRVGQPQHF. In DNA, the CDR3 is TGTGCCAGCAGTTTGCGGGTGGGTCAGCCCCAGCATTTT.

The chain recombines TRBV5-1 with TRBJ2-5; no reliable D call. Germline V gene sequence: CDR1 SGHRS, CDR2 YFSETQ. The CDR3 contains 13 residues. Trimming pared 4 bases from V and 1 base from J, leaving 8 bases between. CDR3 residues: CASSLSSQETQYF. Here the CDR3 DNA reads TGCGCCAGCAGCCTATCTAGCCAAGAGACCCAGTACTTC.

This CDR3 reads CASSGWTALGANVLTF. The CDR3, as DNA: TGTGCCAGCAGCGGATGGACAGCTCTTGGGGCCAACGTCCTGACTTTC. This chain links TRBV7-9 with TRBJ2-6; D might be TRBD1 (6 bases). The CDR3 contains 16 residues. Germline V lookup: CDR1 SEHNR, CDR2 FQNEAQ (reference sequence). V dropped 5 bases and J dropped 3 bases, with 14 bases sitting between them.